This T cell receptor (beta chain) was captured in a study of OX40 agonist ivuxolimab in advanced cancers. V lost 3 bases and J lost 3; bases outside the gene matches: 6. Germline V gives CDR1 LNHNV, CDR2 YYDKDF (reference sequence). The CDR3 runs 15 residues. The assay was immunoSEQ multiplex PCR, and TCRdb's table has in-frame clones only and misses some. The sample carries 20,000 to 30,000 clones, roughly three quarters recorded once. The receptor comes from an adult with an advanced solid tumor such as melanoma, head and neck, liver or kidney cancer. The chain employs TRBV15 and TRBJ2-7, with 9 bases lining up with TRBD1. Source: CD4+ or CD8+ T cells sorted from blood, taken in a trial of the OX40 agonist ivuxolimab. Here the CDR3 reads CATSRPGTGLYEQYF. In nucleotides, the CDR3 is TGTGCCACCAGCAGGCCCGGGACAGGGCTCTACGAGCAGTACTTC.